These T cell receptor beta chains were read from a single sample in a study of OX40 agonist ivuxolimab in advanced cancers. Clones were read by immunoSEQ multiplex PCR, and TCRdb kept only the in-frame ones, dropping some. The table records about 46,000 clones, around 92% of them present only once. Material: CD4+ or CD8+ T cells sorted from blood, obtained in a trial of the OX40 agonist ivuxolimab. These receptor sequences come from an adult with an advanced solid tumor such as melanoma, head and neck, liver or kidney cancer. The CDR3 runs from the conserved cysteine through the conserved F or W. Each record gives: J gene, V gene, D gene, CDR3 protein, CDR3 DNA. A D gene is named only where the DNA matches it firmly.

TRBJ1-1 TRBV11-2 TRBD1 CASSGTGVTEAFF TGTGCCAGCAGCGGGACAGGGGTAACTGAAGCTTTCTTT
TRBJ2-5 TRBV7-9 - CASSLGDMNQETQYF TGTGCCAGCAGCTTAGGGGACATGAACCAAGAGACCCAGTACTTC
TRBJ2-1 TRBV7-9 - CASSPPAGSSYNEQFF TGTGCCAGCAGCCCTCCGGCGGGAAGCTCCTACAATGAGCAGTTCTTC
TRBJ2-6 TRBV7-3 TRBD1 CASSLYGTVLSGANVLTF TGTGCCAGCAGCTTATACGGGACAGTACTCTCTGGGGCCAACGTCCTGACTTTC
TRBJ2-7 TRBV19 - CASSSSWGPVNEQYF TGTGCCAGTAGTTCAAGTTGGGGCCCGGTGAACGAGCAGTACTTC
TRBJ1-1 TRBV19 - CASSIPPTGMNTEAFF TGTGCCAGTAGTATACCTCCCACGGGGATGAACACTGAAGCTTTCTTT
TRBJ2-2 TRBV6-6 - CASSLGGGELFF TGTGCCAGCAGCCTCGGAGGCGGGGAGCTGTTTTTT
TRBJ1-2 TRBV6-5 - CASSYKREGIYGYTF TGTGCCAGCAGTTACAAACGGGAGGGGATATATGGCTACACCTTC
TRBJ2-3 TRBV7-2 TRBD2 CASSLGGGGRGSSTDTQYF TGTGCCAGCAGCTTAGGAGGGGGCGGGAGGGGCTCTAGCACAGATACGCAGTATTTT
TRBJ1-2 TRBV7-9 TRBD1 CASSFGQGILLYGYTF TGTGCCAGCAGCTTTGGACAGGGGATCCTCCTCTATGGCTACACCTTC